These T cell receptor beta chains were read from a single sample in a study of patients and donors after allogeneic stem cell transplantation. TCRdb re-called the RT-PCR reads through MiXCR, storing one row per CDR3 protein. The sample lists about 960,000 distinct CDR3 sequences, roughly 18% occurring once. The sample comprised blood, either unsorted or a sorted T cell fraction (not recorded which). The receptors shown here come from a human donor who was either an allogeneic HSCT recipient or a stem cell or donor lymphocyte infusion donor (not recorded which). It is not recorded whose cells these are; they may come from a transplant donor. The CDR3 runs from the conserved cysteine through the conserved F or W. A D gene is named only where the DNA matches it firmly. Size is omitted from some rows. Given values are once, few, many or a class for expanded clones.

d_call j_call clone_size v_call cdr3_length cdr3_aa cdr3_nt
NA TRBJ2-1 few TRBV20-1 11 CSASGDGEQFF TGCAGTGCTAGTGGGGATGGCGAGCAGTTCTTC
NA TRBJ1-1 many TRBV5-1 12 CASRDSNTEAFF TGCGCCAGCAGGGACTCGAACACTGAAGCTTTCTTT
NA TRBJ2-1 NA TRBV4-1 11 CASSQDVEQFF TGCGCCAGCAGCCAAGATGTGGAGCAGTTCTTC
NA TRBJ1-1 NA TRBV4-2 13 CASKRLADTEAFF TGTGCCAGCAAACGCTTGGCGGACACTGAAGCTTTCTTT
NA TRBJ1-2 NA TRBV20-1 14 CSAREEEEAYGYTF TGCAGTGCTAGAGAGGAGGAGGAGGCCTATGGCTACACCTTC
NA TRBJ1-5 few TRBV6-1 16 CASSEDWTFAGQPQHF TGTGCCAGCAGTGAGGATTGGACGTTCGCTGGTCAGCCCCAGCATTTT
TRBD1 TRBJ1-1 many TRBV9 16 CASSVGAGGSNTEAFF TGTGCCAGCAGCGTAGGGGCAGGGGGCTCCAACACTGAAGCTTTCTTT
NA TRBJ1-1 NA TRBV24-1 15 CATRETGKKDTEAFF TGTGCCACCCGGGAGACGGGAAAGAAGGACACTGAAGCTTTCTTT
NA TRBJ2-5 few TRBV18 13 CASSEQGQETQYF TGTGCCAGCTCAGAACAGGGACAAGAGACCCAGTACTTC
TRBD1 TRBJ1-4 many TRBV29-1 13 CSVAEGAVEKLFF TGCAGCGTTGCGGAGGGGGCAGTTGAAAAACTGTTTTTT
NA TRBJ2-7 few TRBV29-1 13 CSVRGDIPYEQYF TGCAGCGTTAGAGGGGATATCCCGTACGAGCAGTACTTC
TRBD2 TRBJ2-3 NA TRBV5-1 17 CASSFSPSGGGTDTQYF TGCGCCAGCAGCTTCTCCCCTAGCGGGGGCGGCACAGATACGCAGTATTTT
NA TRBJ2-3 few TRBV4-2 14 CASSQDLHTDTQYF TGTGCCAGCAGCCAAGATCTGCACACAGATACGCAGTATTTT
NA TRBJ1-4 NA TRBV7-9 15 CASRPGQSTNEKLFF TGTGCCAGCAGACCCGGACAGTCGACTAATGAAAAACTGTTTTTT
NA TRBJ2-7 few TRBV6-6 13 CASSRQHSYEQYF TGTGCCAGCTCCCGACAGCATTCCTACGAGCAGTACTTC
TRBD2 TRBJ2-1 few TRBV10-2 15 CASSKTSGSQNEQFF TGCGCCAGCAGTAAGACTAGCGGGAGTCAGAATGAGCAGTTCTTC
NA TRBJ2-1 NA TRBV11-2 15 CASSSEGRRLDEQFF TGTGCCAGCAGCTCCGAGGGCCGCCGATTGGATGAGCAGTTCTTC
NA TRBJ1-2 few TRBV25-1 15 CASSEAGNANYGYTF TGTGCCAGCAGTGAGGCAGGGAACGCTAACTATGGCTACACCTTC
NA TRBJ2-1 NA TRBV5-1 17 CASSLRREGRGANEQFF TGCGCCAGCAGCTTGAGGAGAGAGGGCCGGGGGGCCAATGAGCAGTTCTTC
TRBD1 TRBJ1-6 few TRBV20-1 14 CSARGQGGDSPLHF TGCAGTGCTAGAGGGCAGGGGGGAGATTCACCCCTCCACTTT
TRBD2 TRBJ2-1 few TRBV7-2 12 CASSLSGPPQFF TGTGCCAGCAGCCTTAGCGGGCCACCACAGTTCTTC
TRBD1 TRBJ2-3 few TRBV12-3/TRBV12-4 16 CASSSPLTGGTDTQYF TGTGCCAGCAGTTCTCCACTAACAGGGGGCACAGATACGCAGTATTTT
NA TRBJ2-7 NA TRBV3-1 14 CASSRGEPSYEQYF TGTGCCAGCAGCCGGGGTGAACCCTCCTACGAGCAGTACTTC
TRBD1 TRBJ2-7 NA TRBV7-8 17 CASSSRGRQGSSYEQYF TGTGCCAGCAGCTCAAGGGGACGACAGGGCAGCTCCTACGAGCAGTACTTC
TRBD1 TRBJ1-1 NA TRBV7-9 11 CASSKNRGAFF TGTGCCAGCAGCAAAAACAGGGGAGCTTTCTTT
NA TRBJ2-2 many TRBV27 13 CASSSRETGELFF TGTGCCAGCAGTTCCAGGGAAACCGGGGAGCTGTTTTTT
NA TRBJ1-5 NA TRBV20-1 14 CSARALGDNQPQHF TGCAGTGCTAGAGCCTTGGGAGACAATCAGCCCCAGCATTTT
TRBD2 TRBJ2-2 NA TRBV27 16 CASKNPGLPNTGELFF TGTGCCAGCAAAAACCCGGGACTACCAAACACCGGGGAGCTGTTTTTT
TRBD1 TRBJ1-2 NA TRBV6-1 16 CASGEGQWKKDYGYTF TGTGCCAGCGGGGAGGGACAGTGGAAGAAGGACTATGGCTACACCTTC
NA TRBJ2-5 few TRBV4-1 13 CASSQGFSETQYF TGCGCCAGCAGCCAAGGATTCTCAGAGACCCAGTACTTC
NA TRBJ1-6 NA TRBV7-2 13 CASSLPTDSPLHF TGTGCCAGCAGCTTACCAACAGATTCACCCCTCCACTTT
NA TRBJ1-2 many TRBV12-3/TRBV12-4 14 CASSLIGEGYGYTF TGTGCCAGCAGTTTAATCGGGGAGGGGTATGGCTACACCTTC
NA TRBJ2-3 few TRBV10-3 13 CAIRRTGTDTQYF TGTGCCATCAGGCGGACTGGCACAGATACGCAGTATTTT
NA TRBJ1-2 NA TRBV2 13 CASRVTGNYGYTF TGTGCCAGCAGGGTTACAGGGAACTATGGCTACACCTTC
TRBD2 TRBJ2-7 few TRBV12-3/TRBV12-4 15 CASSPQEGGPYEQYF TGTGCCAGCAGTCCCCAGGAGGGAGGGCCTTACGAGCAGTACTTC
TRBD1 TRBJ1-2 many TRBV12-3/TRBV12-4 14 CASSLVQGNYGYTF TGTGCCAGCAGTTTGGTACAGGGGAACTATGGCTACACCTTC
NA TRBJ1-3 once TRBV4-1 17 CASSPPGGESRGNTIYF TGCGCCAGCAGCCCTCCGGGGGGGGAAAGCCGTGGAAACACCATATATTTT
NA TRBJ2-3 few TRBV15 17 CATSRDLGRGSTDTQYF TGTGCCACCAGCAGAGATCTGGGGCGGGGAAGCACAGATACGCAGTATTTT
NA TRBJ1-5 NA TRBV2 14 CASRGGGVGQPQHF TGTGCCAGCAGGGGAGGGGGTGTAGGTCAGCCCCAGCATTTT
TRBD1 TRBJ2-4 few TRBV7-9 14 CASSQQGAMDIQYF TGTGCCAGCAGCCAACAGGGGGCAATGGACATTCAGTACTTC
TRBD1 TRBJ2-1 NA TRBV6-2/TRBV6-3 16 CASSYSPGTGGNEQFF TGTGCCAGCAGTTACTCCCCGGGCACAGGGGGGAATGAGCAGTTCTTC
NA TRBJ2-3 many TRBV10-3 12 CAISEIIDTQYF TGTGCCATCAGTGAGATCATAGATACGCAGTATTTT
TRBD1 TRBJ2-2 NA TRBV6-1 13 CASKDRVRGELFF TGTGCCAGCAAAGACAGGGTCCGAGGGGAGCTGTTTTTT
NA TRBJ1-3 few TRBV9 17 CASTLGRGGHSGNTIYF TGTGCCAGCACCCTAGGTCGCGGGGGTCACTCTGGAAACACCATATATTTT
NA TRBJ2-7 NA TRBV20-1 13 CSASTSLRGEQYF TGCAGTGCTAGTACTAGCCTTAGGGGCGAGCAGTACTTC
NA TRBJ1-3 NA TRBV27 16 CASRTFGRGSGNTIYF TGTGCCAGCAGAACCTTCGGACGGGGCTCTGGAAACACCATATATTTT
NA TRBJ2-3 NA TRBV7-9 14 CASSLEALTDTQYF TGTGCCAGCAGCTTAGAGGCACTTACAGATACGCAGTATTTT
NA TRBJ1-3 few TRBV12-3/TRBV12-4 16 CASSPSPSGLADTIYF TGTGCCAGCAGTCCATCACCGTCAGGACTCGCGGACACCATATATTTT
TRBD2 TRBJ2-7 many TRBV5-1 15 CASTLLTSGTYEQYF TGCGCCAGCACCCTCCTGACTAGCGGAACTTACGAGCAGTACTTC
NA TRBJ1-2 few TRBV4-1 16 CASSQDRRAGNRGYTF TGCGCCAGCAGCCAAGATCGCAGGGCAGGGAATCGTGGCTACACCTTC
TRBD2 TRBJ2-1 NA TRBV27 16 CASRINGASGAYEQFF TGTGCCAGCAGAATCAATGGGGCTAGCGGGGCTTATGAGCAGTTCTTC
NA TRBJ2-2 few TRBV5-5 12 CASSPEAGELFF TGTGCCAGCAGCCCCGAAGCCGGGGAGCTGTTTTTT
NA TRBJ2-5 few TRBV12-3/TRBV12-4 18 CASSLGIFSGGGQETQYF TGTGCCAGCAGTTTAGGAATCTTTAGCGGAGGGGGGCAAGAGACCCAGTACTTC
NA TRBJ2-5 NA TRBV20-1 16 CSARDRFGGDQETQYF TGCAGTGCTAGAGATCGGTTTGGGGGTGACCAAGAGACCCAGTACTTC
NA TRBJ1-4 few TRBV12-3/TRBV12-4 14 CASSKVERGEKLFF TGTGCCAGCAGCAAAGTTGAGCGGGGTGAAAAACTGTTTTTT
TRBD2 TRBJ2-7 NA TRBV6-2/TRBV6-3 18 CASSYSTMGLAISYEQYF TGTGCCAGCAGTTACTCGACAATGGGACTAGCGATCTCCTACGAGCAGTACTTC
NA TRBJ1-5 NA TRBV12-3/TRBV12-4 15 CASSLGQHSNQPQHF TGTGCCAGCAGTTTAGGACAGCATAGCAATCAGCCCCAGCATTTT